This is a list of T cell receptor beta chains from one sample in a study of T cells in Graves' hyperthyroidism and ophthalmopathy. TCRdb redid the calling of the multiplex PCR reads with MiXCR, one entry per CDR3 protein. The repertoire includes hundreds of thousands of distinct CDR3 sequences, around 22% of them detected once, and approximately 11% sits in the top ten. Sequenced input: blood. These receptors were obtained from a woman aged 25 to 39 with Graves' ophthalmopathy. CDR3s include the opening cysteine and the closing phenylalanine or tryptophan. The D gene is left open where the match is weak. Size tells how often a clone was seen (once, few, many) or the class of an expanded clone, and some rows leave it out.

>TRBJ2-2|few|TRBD2|TRBV30
CAWSVPVLAGDTGELFF
TGTGCCTGGAGTGTACCGGTGCTAGCGGGAGACACCGGGGAGCTGTTTTTT
>TRBJ2-2|many|-|TRBV6-5
CASRKVTGSTGELFF
TGTGCCAGCAGAAAGGTGACAGGATCTACCGGGGAGCTGTTTTTT
>TRBJ1-2|many|-|TRBV29-1
CRASGIRGEGYTF
TGCAGGGCCTCCGGGATCCGGGGGGAAGGCTACACCTTC
>TRBJ1-1|-|-|TRBV6-5
CASSSLTTGAFF
TGTGCCAGCAGTTCTCTGACCACCGGGGCTTTCTTT
>TRBJ2-7|-|TRBD1|TRBV11-2
CASSLHAQGVSYEQYF
TGTGCCAGCAGCTTACACGCCCAGGGGGTCTCCTACGAGCAGTACTTC
>TRBJ2-5|many|TRBD1|TRBV2
CASSYDRAETQYF
TGTGCCAGCAGTTACGACAGGGCTGAGACCCAGTACTTC
>TRBJ1-1|many|-|TRBV6-5
CASSRSLGTEAFF
TGTGCCAGCAGTCGATCCCTAGGGACTGAAGCTTTCTTT
>TRBJ2-3|many|TRBD2|TRBV11-1
CASSPVTSGAEDTQYF
TGTGCCAGCAGTCCTGTGACTAGCGGGGCGGAAGATACGCAGTATTTT
>TRBJ1-1|many|-|TRBV6-1
CATGDTEAFF
TGTGCCACAGGGGACACTGAAGCTTTCTTT
>TRBJ2-7|-|TRBD1|TRBV6-1
CASSLRGYDQYF
TGTGCCAGCAGTCTCAGGGGGTACGATCAGTACTTC
>TRBJ1-2|-|-|TRBV6-4
CASSPRKGGYGYTF
TGTGCCAGCAGTCCGAGGAAGGGAGGCTATGGCTACACCTTC
>TRBJ2-7|many|-|TRBV13
CASSHRDGTAEQYF
TGTGCCAGCAGCCACAGGGACGGAACCGCCGAGCAGTACTTC
>TRBJ2-7|-|-|TRBV19
CASSSLQIPYEQYF
TGTGCCAGTAGTTCATTACAAATTCCCTACGAGCAGTACTTC
>TRBJ1-5|many|TRBD1|TRBV28
CASRQPPRGPRNQPQHF
TGTGCCAGCAGACAACCCCCCAGGGGGCCCCGCAATCAGCCCCAGCATTTT
>TRBJ2-2|many|TRBD2|TRBV12-3/TRBV12-4
CASSLATSGANTGELFF
TGTGCCAGCAGTTTAGCCACTAGCGGCGCGAACACCGGGGAGCTGTTTTTT
>TRBJ1-3|many|-|TRBV6-5
CASSYSIQGVAGNTIYF
TGTGCCAGCAGTTACTCGATACAGGGAGTTGCTGGAAACACCATATATTTT
>TRBJ1-1|many|-|TRBV6-5
CASSYPTRGENTEAFF
TGTGCCAGCAGTTACCCCACCCGGGGCGAAAACACTGAAGCTTTCTTT
>TRBJ1-2|many|TRBD1|TRBV7-2
CASSQQLGQDGYTF
TGTGCCAGCAGCCAGCAATTAGGACAGGATGGCTACACCTTC
>TRBJ2-7|many|-|TRBV4-1
CASSGPYSYEQYF
TGCGCCAGCAGCGGGCCTTACTCCTACGAGCAGTACTTC
>TRBJ1-2|many|-|TRBV11-1
CASSLEVGYGYTF
TGTGCCAGCAGCTTAGAGGTTGGATATGGCTACACCTTC
>TRBJ1-1|many|TRBD1|TRBV7-2
CASSRDRGPTEAFF
TGTGCCAGCAGCAGGGACAGGGGGCCCACTGAAGCTTTCTTT
>TRBJ1-1|many|TRBD1|TRBV19
CASSRTGGRAFF
TGTGCCAGTAGTCGGACAGGGGGCAGGGCTTTCTTT
>TRBJ2-2|few|-|TRBV28
CASSSLGLGELFF
TGTGCCAGCAGTTCACTGGGGCTAGGGGAGCTGTTTTTT
>TRBJ2-7|-|-|TRBV7-2
CASSTRTVSSYEQYF
TGTGCCAGCAGCACTCGGACAGTTTCCTCCTACGAGCAGTACTTC
>TRBJ2-5|once|-|TRBV30
CAWSVVGPETQYF
TGTGCCTGGAGTGTAGTGGGGCCTGAGACCCAGTACTTC
>TRBJ1-1|few|TRBD1|TRBV20-1
CSARTGGGTEAFF
TGCAGTGCTAGGACAGGGGGAGGCACTGAAGCTTTCTTT
>TRBJ1-5|many|-|TRBV7-2
CASSLLVGPPQHF
TGTGCCAGCAGCTTACTAGTAGGCCCTCCCCAGCATTTT
>TRBJ1-1|many|-|TRBV6-2/TRBV6-3
CASRRAGIEGRTEAFF
TGTGCCAGCAGAAGGGCGGGTATTGAAGGGCGGACTGAAGCTTTCTTT
>TRBJ1-5|many|-|TRBV28
CASNQQGFGDQPQHF
TGTGCCAGCAACCAACAGGGTTTCGGAGATCAGCCCCAGCATTTT